This TCR beta chain originates from a study of CD8+CD57+ T cells in acquired aplastic anemia. Genomic DNA templated the TCR beta VDJ and CDR3 profiling. Each CDR3 protein gets one entry after TCRdb re-called the reads with MiXCR. The table lists 150,000 to 200,000 distinct CDR3 sequences, over 60% of them singletons. Study-wide results and caveats: It was found that under 30 CD8+ CDR3 sequences were shared between patients and controls.

Germline trimming cut 3 bases from V and 5 bases from J; bases unmatched to any gene: 4. This CDR3 spans 14 amino acids. Germline V CDR1 and CDR2: SGHNT, YENEEA. A note on this clonotype: Its specificity is not known. Being one base from a much bigger clone, this may be a read error.

The TCR comes from a human donor with severe aplastic anemia or a healthy control (not recorded which). The V call is TRBV11-3, the J call TRBJ2-1; 7 bases are shared with TRBD2. The sample was sorted CD4+, CD8+, or CD8+CD57+ T cells (not recorded which) from PBMCs. The CDR3 nucleotides are TGTGCCAGCAGCTTGAGACGGGGGGACAATGAGCAGTTCTTC. Protein product: CASSLRRGDNEQFF.